This T cell receptor beta chain was recovered during a study of CXCR4 blockade with PD-1 therapy in pancreatic cancer. Overall study results and limits: Clone frequency correlated with its number of distinct nucleotide rearrangements. Tumors were clonally expanded, mean approximately 0.15 versus 0.05 in healthy blood.

The germline V gene has CDR1 SGHNT and CDR2 YENEEA. This CDR3 spans 14 amino acids. V gave up 4 bases and J gave up 2 bases, with 12 bases separating them. The table came from immunoSEQ multiplex PCR; TCRdb's copy has only in-frame clones and leaves some out. The sample carries 3,000 or so clones, 40% to 60% recorded once. With regard to this clone: Its antigen is unknown.

The sequenced material came from tumor tissue. This TCR derives from a human donor with pancreatic ductal adenocarcinoma. V is TRBV11-3 and J is TRBJ2-7, with D possibly TRBD1 on 6 matching bases. CDR3 nucleotide sequence: TGTGCCAGCAGCTACCAACAGGGCGCCTACGAGCAGTACTTC. It specifies CASSYQQGAYEQYF.